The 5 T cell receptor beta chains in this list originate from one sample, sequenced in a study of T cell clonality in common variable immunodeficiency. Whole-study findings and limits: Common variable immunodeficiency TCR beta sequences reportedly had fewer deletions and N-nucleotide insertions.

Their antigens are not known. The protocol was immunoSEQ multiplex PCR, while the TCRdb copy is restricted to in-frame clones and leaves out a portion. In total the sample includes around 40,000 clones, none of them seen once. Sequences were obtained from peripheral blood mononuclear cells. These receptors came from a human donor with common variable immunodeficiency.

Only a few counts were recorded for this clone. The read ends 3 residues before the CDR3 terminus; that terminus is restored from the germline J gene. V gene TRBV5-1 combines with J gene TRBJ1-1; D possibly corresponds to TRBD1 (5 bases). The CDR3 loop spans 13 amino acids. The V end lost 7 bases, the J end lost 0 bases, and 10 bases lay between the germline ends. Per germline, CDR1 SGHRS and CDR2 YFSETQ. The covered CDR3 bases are TGCGCCAGCGGGGCAGGGATGAACACTGAA. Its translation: CASGAGMNTE. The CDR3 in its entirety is CASGAGMNTEAFF.

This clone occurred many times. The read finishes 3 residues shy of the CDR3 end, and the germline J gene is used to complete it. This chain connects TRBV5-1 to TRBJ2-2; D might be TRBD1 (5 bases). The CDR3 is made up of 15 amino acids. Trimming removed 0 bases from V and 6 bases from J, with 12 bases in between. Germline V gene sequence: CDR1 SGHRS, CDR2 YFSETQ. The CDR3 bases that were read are TGCGCCAGCAGCTTGGAGGGGCCCGGCTCCGGGGAG. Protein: CASSLEGPGSGE. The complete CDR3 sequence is CASSLEGPGSGELFF.

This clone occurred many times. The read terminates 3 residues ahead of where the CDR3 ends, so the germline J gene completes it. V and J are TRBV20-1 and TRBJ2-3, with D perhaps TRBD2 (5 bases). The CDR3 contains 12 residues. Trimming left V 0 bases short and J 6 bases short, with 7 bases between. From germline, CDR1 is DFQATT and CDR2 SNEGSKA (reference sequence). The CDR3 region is CSAREEGDTQYF. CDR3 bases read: TGCAGTGCTAGAGAAGAGGGTGATACG.

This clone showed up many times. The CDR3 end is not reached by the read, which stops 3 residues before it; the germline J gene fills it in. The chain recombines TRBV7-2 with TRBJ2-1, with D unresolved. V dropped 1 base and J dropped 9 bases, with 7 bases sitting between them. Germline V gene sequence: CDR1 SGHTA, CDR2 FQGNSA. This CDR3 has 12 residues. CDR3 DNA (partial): TGTGCCAGCAGCTTAGTGGTCAGTGAG. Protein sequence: CASSLVVSE. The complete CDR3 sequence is CASSLVVSEQFF.

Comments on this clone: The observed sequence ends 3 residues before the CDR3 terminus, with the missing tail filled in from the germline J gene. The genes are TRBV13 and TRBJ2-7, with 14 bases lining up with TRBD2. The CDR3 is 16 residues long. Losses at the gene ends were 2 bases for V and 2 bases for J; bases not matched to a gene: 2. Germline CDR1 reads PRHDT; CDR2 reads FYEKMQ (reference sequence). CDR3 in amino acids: CASSLRGLAGAYEQYF. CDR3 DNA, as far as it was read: TGTGCCAGCAGCTTAAGGGGACTAGCGGGAGCCTACGAG. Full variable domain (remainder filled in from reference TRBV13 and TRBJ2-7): AAGVIQSPRHLIKEKRETATLKCYPIPRHDTVYWYQQGPGQDPQFLISFYEKMQSDKGSIPDRFSAQQFSDYHSELNMSSLELGDSALYFCASSLRGLAGAYEQYFGPGTRLTVT.